Below, 18 T cell receptor beta chains from the same sample are listed, as sequenced in a study of blood T cell repertoires in COVID-19. Method: immunoSEQ multiplex PCR; TCRdb's copy keeps in-frame clones and lacks some. The table records fewer than 250,000 clones, less than 90% of them present only once. Source material: peripheral blood. The receptors were gathered from a young man with acute or convalescent COVID-19.

J is TRBJ1-1 and V is TRBV5-6; D not resolved. CDR1 and CDR2 from the germline V gene are SGHDT and YYEEEE. V was pared by 0 bases and J by 5 bases, with 5 bases between. The CDR3 runs to 12 residues. CDR3 coding DNA: TGTGCCAGCAGCTTGGTCCAGACTGAAGCTTTCTTT. Protein sequence: CASSLVQTEAFF.

In regard to this clone: An end of the junction differs from the germline gene, which may be a read error. The rearrangement joins TRBV20-1 to TRBJ2-2, with 13 bases fitting TRBD2. This CDR3 comprises 17 residues. Germline V lookup: CDR1 DFQATT, CDR2 SNEGSKA (reference sequence). Here the CDR3 DNA reads TGCAGTGCTAGTGGTGGGAGGGGGACTAGCGGGGACGGGCAGCTGTTTTTT. Translation gives CSASGGRGTSGDGQLFF.

This clone was detected once. This chain uses TRBV9 with TRBJ2-4; 7 bases fit TRBD2. Germline assignment: CDR1 SGDLS and CDR2 YYNGEE. With V trimmed by 4 bases and J by 3 bases, 16 bases remained unmatched. This CDR3 spans 18 amino acids. CDR3 coding DNA: TGTGCCAGCAGCCCCAACCGGGTTAGCGGGTTCGGCAAAAACATTCAGTACTTC. Its protein product is CASSPNRVSGFGKNIQYF.

The V and J genes are TRBV12-3 or TRBV12-4 and TRBJ2-5, with 8 bases fitting TRBD2. V lost 7 bases, J lost 1 base, and 2 bases stayed unmatched. The CDR3 totals 13 residues. The CDR3 nucleotides are TGTGCCAGCAAACGGGGGGGCCAAGAGACCCAGTACTTC. Translating gives CASKRGGQETQYF.

The genes are TRBV10-1 and TRBJ1-6; no definite D call. Germline CDR1 reads WNHNN; CDR2 reads SYGVQD (reference sequence). The CDR3 length is 13 residues. Trimming stripped 5 bases from V and 5 bases from J, with 7 bases between. The CDR3 bases are TGCGCCAGCAGTATACAAGATAATTCACCCCTCCACTTT. The encoded protein is CASSIQDNSPLHF.

The rearrangement links TRBV5-5 to TRBJ1-2; D is unclear. V lost 6 bases and J 4 bases, leaving 13 bases between the germline ends. This CDR3 has 13 residues. Germline values: CDR1 SGHKS, CDR2 YYEKEE (reference sequence). The CDR3 protein is CASIRDWSYGYTF. The CDR3 DNA sequence: TGTGCCAGCATCCGGGATTGGAGCTATGGCTACACCTTC. Full variable domain (remainder filled in from reference TRBV5-5 and TRBJ1-2): DAGVTQSPTHLIKTRGQQVTLRCSPISGHKSVSWYQQVLGQGPQFIFQYYEKEERGRGNFPDRFSARQFPNYSSELNVNALLLGDSALYLCASIRDWSYGYTFGSGTRLTVV.

The chain uses TRBV27 and TRBJ1-2, with 10 positions matching TRBD1. Germline loops: CDR1 MNHEY, CDR2 SMNVEV (reference sequence). Losses at the gene ends were 8 bases for V and 4 bases for J; bases not matched to a gene: 13. This CDR3 spans 16 amino acids. As DNA, the CDR3 is TGTGCCAGCGTATCCTTCCGGGACAGGGGTAGCTATGGCTACACCTTC. As protein: CASVSFRDRGSYGYTF.

The chain carries TRBV6-1 and TRBJ1-5; 7 bases agree with TRBD1. The germline gives CDR1 MNHNS, CDR2 SASEGT. The CDR3 runs to 17 residues. Germline trimming cut 3 bases from V and 4 bases from J; bases unmatched to any gene: 12. The CDR3 region has the DNA TGTGCCAGCAGTGACCCAGGGGGGACAAGGCCTAATCAGCCCCAGCATTTT. Translating it yields CASSDPGGTRPNQPQHF.

The chain has TRBV11-1 and TRBJ2-7; a weak D match, TRBD2 (5 bases). Per germline, CDR1 SGHAT and CDR2 FQDESV (reference sequence). Trimming cost V 2 bases and J 6 bases, with 17 bases left between them. The CDR3 runs to 15 residues. The CDR3 coding sequence is TGTGCCAGCAGCTTAATAGGGTTCCGAGGGTCCGAGCAGTACTTC. Translated, it gives CASSLIGFRGSEQYF.

The chain employs TRBV7-8 and TRBJ2-5; 9 nucleotides align to TRBD2. The CDR3 extends over 17 amino acids. The ends lost 4 bases at V and 5 bases at J; junction bases unmatched: 14. From germline, CDR1 is SGHVS and CDR2 FQNEAQ. The CDR3 loop is CASSSDRWGLASETQYF. The CDR3 DNA follows: TGTGCCAGCAGCTCAGACCGATGGGGACTAGCATCGGAGACCCAGTACTTC.

The rearrangement uses TRBV19 and TRBJ2-1, with TRBD2 matching over 10 bases. The CDR3 is 17 amino acids. Trimming took 5 bases from V and 4 from J; bases not matched to a gene: 11. Germline V lookup: CDR1 LNHDA, CDR2 SQIVND (reference sequence). The CDR3 sequence is CASSLPASGRWYNEQFF. The CDR3 coding sequence is TGTGCCAGTAGTCTTCCCGCTAGCGGGAGATGGTACAATGAGCAGTTCTTC.

The chain is built from TRBV28 and TRBJ1-5; D remains ambiguous. With 6 bases removed from V and 4 bases from J, the gap between germline ends came to 7 bases. Germline V gene data show CDR1 as MDHEN and CDR2 as SYDVKM. This CDR3 region has 12 residues. The CDR3 nucleotides read TGTGCCAGCAGCCGGGTAAATCAGCCCCAGCATTTT. The encoded protein is CASSRVNQPQHF.

The chain is built from TRBV29-1 and TRBJ2-1; the match to TRBD1 covers 9 bases. J lost 7 bases, V lost 7 bases, and 8 bases had no gene match. The CDR3 is 13 amino acids. CDR1 and CDR2 from the germline V gene are SQVTM and ANQGSEA. The CDR3 here is CSAGTGKRNEQFF. CDR3 coding DNA: TGCAGCGCCGGGACAGGGAAGAGGAATGAGCAGTTCTTC.

The chain couples TRBV19 to TRBJ1-2; 9 positions agree with TRBD1. The CDR3 spans 15 residues. Germline loops: CDR1 LNHDA, CDR2 SQIVND (reference sequence). V dropped 4 bases and J dropped 8; count of bases not matched to a gene: 11. The CDR3 nucleotides read TGTGCCAGTAGTACCTACCCGGACAGGGGAAGCGGCTACACCTTC. Residues: CASSTYPDRGSGYTF.

This rearrangement joins TRBV9 to TRBJ2-7, with 9 bases lining up with TRBD1. Germline CDR1 SGDLS, CDR2 YYNGEE. Unmatched junction bases numbered 4, after V lost 4 bases and J lost 2 bases. This CDR3 has 14 residues. The chain's CDR3 is CASSRGQGAYEQYF. CDR3 bases: TGTGCCAGCAGCAGGGGACAGGGAGCCTACGAGCAGTACTTC.

The chain links TRBV28 to TRBJ1-1; D is uncertain. Per the germline V gene, CDR1 is MDHEN and CDR2 is SYDVKM. The germline V and J ends were trimmed by 5 bases and 5 bases, with 12 bases remaining between them. The CDR3 is made up of 13 amino acids. The CDR3 DNA follows: TGTGCCAGCAGTCTACGGGGTGGAACTGAAGCTTTCTTT. This sequence encodes CASSLRGGTEAFF.

In this sample, this clone turned up once. The chain has TRBV5-1 and TRBJ2-7, with a tentative D call TRBD1 (8 bases). The CDR3 has 14 residues. Germline V gives CDR1 SGHRS, CDR2 YFSETQ. V was shortened by 4 bases and J by 1 base, with 12 bases between the two germline ends. CDR3: CASSQRDRSYEQYF. In DNA, the CDR3 is TGCGCCAGCAGCCAGCGGGACAGGTCCTACGAGCAGTACTTC.

The chain recombines TRBV5-6 with TRBJ1-2; perhaps TRBD1 as D (5 bases). The CDR3 has 16 amino acids. Germline CDR1 and CDR2: SGHDT and YYEEEE. The V and J ends lost 7 bases and 2 bases respectively, with 21 bases between them. The CDR3 is CASQPGGGGSNYGYTF. In DNA form, the CDR3 reads TGTGCCAGCCAACCGGGGGGAGGAGGATCCAACTATGGCTACACCTTC. Full variable domain (missing parts from reference TRBV5-6 and TRBJ1-2): DAGVTQSPTHLIKTRGQQVTLRCSPKSGHDTVSWYQQALGQGPQFIFQYYEEEERQRGNFPDRFSGHQFPNYSSELNVNALLLGDSALYLCASQPGGGGSNYGYTFGSGTRLTVV.